The 30 T cell receptor beta chains in this list originate from one sample, sequenced in a study of tumor T cells in aggressive B-cell lymphoma. This table comes from immunoSEQ multiplex PCR, and its TCRdb copy is limited to in-frame clones, with some not included. Here the sample spans several thousand clones, around 95% being singletons. The sequenced sample was tumor tissue. The receptors stem from an adult with diffuse large B cell lymphoma.

Regarding this clone: The germline gene is not matched at one end of the junction; a read error may be the cause. V gene TRBV2 combines with J gene TRBJ2-1; tentatively, D is TRBD2 (6 bases). This CDR3 is 13 amino acids long. Germline values: CDR1 SNHLY, CDR2 FYNNEI. The CDR3 nucleotides are TGTGCCAGCATTCGGGACTCCTACAATAAGCAGTTCTTC. This encodes CASIRDSYNKQFF.

The chain carries TRBV4-1 and TRBJ1-1; 9 nucleotides align to TRBD1. The CDR3 spans 16 residues. Unmatched junction bases numbered 6, after V lost 4 bases and J lost 0 bases. In germline, CDR1 is MGHRA, CDR2 YSYEKL. The CDR3 reads CASSRSGQGMNTEAFF. The CDR3 bases are TGCGCCAGCAGCCGCTCCGGACAGGGGATGAACACTGAAGCTTTCTTT.

This chain joins TRBV5-6 and TRBJ1-1, with D hard to call. In germline, CDR1 is SGHDT, CDR2 YYEEEE. This CDR3 has 14 residues. V lost 0 bases to trimming and J lost 4 bases, with 10 bases between them. The CDR3 reads CASSLGRWATEAFF. The CDR3 bases are TGTGCCAGCAGCTTGGGACGATGGGCCACTGAAGCTTTCTTT.

CDR3: CSVVQDSNEKLFF. The CDR3 nucleotides are TGCAGCGTTGTACAGGATTCTAATGAAAAACTGTTTTTT. V usage is TRBV29-1 and J usage is TRBJ1-4; tentative D call: TRBD1 (5 bases). This CDR3 has 13 amino acids. Trimming removed 4 bases from V and 3 bases from J, with 9 bases in between. In germline, CDR1 is SQVTM, CDR2 ANQGSEA.

The chain has TRBV7-6 and TRBJ2-7; TRBD1 is a possible D gene (5 bases). This CDR3 comprises 14 residues. CDR1 is SGHVS, CDR2 FNYEAQ, per germline. Trimming left V 5 bases short and J 3 bases short, with 14 bases between. Here the CDR3 reads CASSPLDNNYEQYF. In nucleotides, the CDR3 is TGTGCCAGCAGCCCCCTGGACAATAACTACGAGCAGTACTTC.

The gene calls are TRBV11-2 and TRBJ2-5; 8 bases fit TRBD2. The length of the CDR3 is 17 residues. The J segment lost 5 bases and the V segment lost 1 base, leaving 12 bases of the junction unmatched. Germline V gene sequence: CDR1 SGHAT, CDR2 FQNNGV. This CDR3 is CASSLGASAGDGETQYF. The CDR3 bases are TGTGCCAGCAGCTTAGGGGCTTCAGCGGGAGATGGGGAGACCCAGTACTTC.

The chain joins TRBV4-2 to TRBJ2-3; D gene unclear. The CDR3 covers 13 residues. Trimming removed 2 bases at V and 5 bases at J, with 8 bases between. In germline, CDR1 is LGHNA, CDR2 YNFKEQ. The CDR3 region is CASSQQLEDTQYF. The CDR3 DNA is TGTGCCAGCAGCCAACAGCTAGAAGATACGCAGTATTTT.

This clone came up once. This sequence joins TRBV7-2 and TRBJ2-3; D not certain. The V gene's germline CDR1 is SGHTA and CDR2 FQGNSA. The CDR3 loop spans 15 amino acids. V lost 5 bases to trimming and J lost 4 bases, with 16 bases between them. The CDR3 sequence is CASSLAAEASDTQYF. CDR3 sequence (DNA): TGTGCCAGCAGCCTCGCGGCGGAAGCATCAGATACGCAGTATTTT.

The chain links TRBV2 to TRBJ2-3; perhaps TRBD2 as D (6 bases). This CDR3 region has 15 residues. Trimming removed 6 bases at V and 3 bases at J, with 16 bases between. CDR1 and CDR2 (germline): SNHLY, FYNNEI. The CDR3 is CASSPWGERTDTQYF. In DNA, the CDR3 is TGTGCCAGCAGCCCTTGGGGGGAGAGGACAGATACGCAGTATTTT.

J is TRBJ2-5 and V is TRBV30; 11 nucleotides agree with TRBD1. Germline CDR1 and CDR2: GTSNPN and SVGIG (reference sequence). There are 15 residues in the CDR3. The junction had 10 bases not matched to a gene; V was cut back by 6 bases and J by 4 bases. The CDR3 sequence is CACSWEGQGVETQYF. DNA for the CDR3: TGTGCCTGCTCCTGGGAGGGACAGGGGGTAGAGACCCAGTACTTC. The whole variable domain, remainder taken from reference TRBV30 and TRBJ2-5, is SQTIHQWPATLVQPVGSPLSLECTVEGTSNPNLYWYRQAAGRGLQLLFYSVGIGQISSEVPQNLSASRPQDRQFILSSKKLLLSDSGFYLCACSWEGQGVETQYFGPGTRLLVL.

This chain links TRBV2 with TRBJ2-7, with TRBD2 as a possible D gene (6 bases). Germline V gene data show CDR1 as SNHLY and CDR2 as FYNNEI. This CDR3 has 11 residues. For the CDR3, the DNA is TGTGGCGGGAAATATAGTTACGAGCAGTACTTC. Translation gives CGGKYSYEQYF.

The chain carries TRBV4-1 and TRBJ2-1; 9 bases match TRBD2. V trimming: 4 bases; J trimming: 4 bases; junction bases outside the gene matches: 5. CDR1 and CDR2 (germline): MGHRA, YSYEKL. The CDR3 extends over 15 amino acids. CDR3 nucleotide sequence: TGCGCCAGCAGCCCTCCAGCGGGAGGATACAATGAGCAGTTCTTC. Its translation: CASSPPAGGYNEQFF.

CDR3 sequence reads: CAISKTGNTEAFF. CDR3 DNA: TGTGCCATCAGTAAGACAGGGAACACTGAAGCTTTCTTT. The V gene is TRBV10-3, the J gene TRBJ1-1; D might be TRBD1 (6 bases). Germline V gene lookup returns CDR1 ENHRY and CDR2 SYGVKD. The CDR3 sequence is 13 residues long. V lost 5 bases to trimming and J lost 1 base, with 8 bases between them.

For the CDR3, the DNA is TGTGCCATCAGTGCTAGCACAGATACGCAGTATTTT. The encoded protein is CAISASTDTQYF. J is TRBJ2-3 and V is TRBV10-3; D remains ambiguous. Trimming cost V 4 bases and J 0 bases, with 2 bases left between them. This CDR3 contains 12 residues. Germline loops: CDR1 ENHRY, CDR2 SYGVKD.

V is TRBV29-1 and J is TRBJ2-7; TRBD2 might be the D (6 bases). Trimming stripped 4 bases from V and 2 bases from J, with 9 bases between. Germline CDR1 is SQVTM and CDR2 is ANQGSEA. The CDR3 consists of 12 residues. CDR3 nucleotide sequence: TGCAGCGTTGCGGGGGAAGCCTACGAGCAGTACTTC. Protein sequence: CSVAGEAYEQYF.

V is TRBV19 and J is TRBJ2-7, with 8 positions matching TRBD2. V gave up 6 bases and J gave up 3 bases; unmatched junction bases: 10. Germline assignment: CDR1 LNHDA and CDR2 SQIVND (reference sequence). The CDR3 sequence is 15 residues long. The CDR3 nucleotides read TGTGCCAGTAGCAAAAACAGCGGGAGAGTCTACGAGCAGTACTTC. It codes for CASSKNSGRVYEQYF. Full variable domain (rest looked up from reference TRBV19 and TRBJ2-7): DGGITQSPKYLFRKEGQNVTLSCEQNLNHDAMYWYRQDPGQGLRLIYYSQIVNDFQKGDIAEGYSVSREKKESFPLTVTSAQKNPTAFYLCASSKNSGRVYEQYFGPGTRLTVT.

The chain is built from TRBV2 and TRBJ2-2; D ambiguous. CDR3 size: 14 residues. Trimming shortened V by 9 bases and J by 4 bases, and 15 bases separated the two germline ends. Germline V gene sequence: CDR1 SNHLY, CDR2 FYNNEI. CDR3 DNA sequence: TGTGCCAGAACGGAGAGCACCCTCACCGGGGAGCTGTTTTTT. Amino acid sequence: CARTESTLTGELFF.

This clone was counted a single time. The V and J genes are TRBV6-5 and TRBJ2-2, with 7 bases fitting TRBD2. The germline V gene encodes CDR1 MNHEY and CDR2 SVGAGI. V shed 6 bases, J shed 5 bases, and the junction held 6 bases outside the gene matches. The CDR3 runs to 14 residues. CDR3 sequence: CASRGGIRTGELFF. For the CDR3, the DNA is TGTGCCAGCAGGGGAGGGATACGTACCGGGGAGCTGTTTTTT.

The gene calls are TRBV19 and TRBJ1-4; TRBD1 matches at 8 bases. With 3 bases clipped from V and 0 bases from J, the junction kept 3 bases outside the gene matches. Germline V gene data show CDR1 as LNHDA and CDR2 as SQIVND (reference sequence). The length of the CDR3 is 16 residues. The CDR3 is CASSMQGASTNEKLFF. In DNA form, the CDR3 reads TGTGCCAGTAGTATGCAGGGGGCATCAACTAATGAAAAACTGTTTTTT.

CDR3 DNA: TGTGCCAGCAGCGCTCCCGGGACAATCGAAGCTTTCTTT. Translating it yields CASSAPGTIEAFF. This chain uses TRBV7-8 with TRBJ1-1; D is perhaps TRBD1 (6 bases). The germline V gene has CDR1 SGHVS and CDR2 FQNEAQ. The V and J ends lost 5 bases and 8 bases respectively, with 15 bases between them. The CDR3 totals 13 residues.

As DNA, the CDR3 is TGTGCCAACACAGGGGTCGATGCGGAGACCCAGTACTTC. It is translated as CANTGVDAETQYF. This chain uses TRBV7-2 with TRBJ2-5, with 7 nucleotides matching TRBD1. Germline assignment: CDR1 SGHTA and CDR2 FQGNSA. J lost 5 bases, V lost 10 bases, and 10 bases had no gene match. This CDR3 contains 13 residues.

Only a few counts were recorded for this clone. CDR3 in amino acids: CASSPRGDYGYTF. CDR3 sequence (DNA): TGCGCCAGCAGCCCCCGGGGGGATTATGGCTACACCTTC. The chain uses TRBV5-1 and TRBJ1-2, with a possible D match to TRBD1 (5 bases). The CDR3 is 13 residues long. Trimming took 4 bases from V and 5 from J, leaving 12 bases between them. In germline, CDR1 is SGHRS, CDR2 YFSETQ.

This chain connects TRBV19 to TRBJ1-2; 8 bases map to TRBD1. This CDR3 contains 16 residues. Germline V gene data show CDR1 as LNHDA and CDR2 as SQIVND (reference sequence). V was pared by 9 bases and J by 0 bases, with 12 bases of the junction left unmatched. DNA of the CDR3: TGTGCCAGCAAGACAGGGGCCCTTGGGGCTAACTATGGCTACACCTTC. Amino acid sequence: CASKTGALGANYGYTF.

The chain combines TRBV18 with TRBJ2-1; 11 bases are a match to TRBD2. Germline CDR1 is KGHSH and CDR2 is LQKENI. Germline trimming cut 6 bases from V and 0 bases from J; bases unmatched to any gene: 10. The CDR3 has 18 amino acids. The CDR3 coding sequence is TGTGCCAGCTCCCCCGGGACTAGCGGAGAAGGCTCCTACAATGAGCAGTTCTTC. This gives the protein CASSPGTSGEGSYNEQFF.

The CDR3 is CAWTLPHRGSEAFF. The CDR3 DNA reads TGTGCCTGGACCCTACCACACAGGGGATCTGAAGCTTTCTTT. V is TRBV30 and J is TRBJ1-1, with 7 bases matching TRBD1. The V segment lost 4 bases and the J segment 6 bases; nucleotides outside the gene matches: 11. Germline CDR1 is GTSNPN and CDR2 is SVGIG (reference sequence). The CDR3 has 14 residues.

Concerning this clone itself: This same CDR3 is encoded by further DNA sequences in the sample. The chain joins TRBV27 to TRBJ1-4, with 7 bases aligning to TRBD1. V was pared by 1 base and J by 3 bases, with 2 bases of the junction left unmatched. This CDR3 region has 15 residues. CDR1 is MNHEY and CDR2 is SMNVEV in the germline V gene (reference sequence). CDR3 sequence reads: CASSLLGTANEKLFF. CDR3 DNA sequence: TGTGCCAGCAGTTTATTGGGGACAGCTAATGAAAAACTGTTTTTT.

This clone was seen once. Other DNA sequences in this specimen translate into the identical CDR3. The chain joins TRBV29-1 to TRBJ2-1; the match to TRBD2 covers 10 bases. The V and J ends lost 2 bases and 12 bases, in that order; junction bases with no gene match: 13. CDR3 length equals 15 residues. Germline loops: CDR1 SQVTM, CDR2 ANQGSEA. The CDR3 DNA follows: TGCAGCGTTGAATTGCTAGCGGGGGCTCCAGAAGGGCAGTTCTTC. Translation: CSVELLAGAPEGQFF.

This rearrangement joins TRBV5-1 to TRBJ1-1; tentatively, D is TRBD1 (5 bases). Per the germline V gene, CDR1 is SGHRS and CDR2 is YFSETQ. Trimming took off 0 bases at V and 1 base at J, with 10 bases between the two ends. The CDR3 consists of 15 residues. The CDR3 nucleotides are TGCGCCAGCAGCTTGGGGGGGAGGGGGAACACTGAAGCTTTCTTT. This encodes CASSLGGRGNTEAFF.

Turning to this clone: A junction end diverges from the germline sequence, so it may reflect a read error. The sample holds other DNA sequences that translate to the same CDR3. DNA of the CDR3: TGCGCCAGCTCACCGGTCAGGCGGGACCAAGAGACCCAGTACTTC. Translating it yields CASSPVRRDQETQYF. The rearrangement links TRBV18 to TRBJ2-5; TRBD2 might be the D (5 bases). Germline V gene sequence: CDR1 KGHSH, CDR2 LQKENI. This CDR3 has 15 amino acids.

The CDR3 sequence is CASSVGKTWLAGFTDTQYF. The CDR3 DNA reads TGTGCCAGCAGCGTAGGGAAAACGTGGCTAGCGGGGTTCACAGATACGCAGTATTTT. The gene calls are TRBV9 and TRBJ2-3; 9 bases are shared with TRBD2. The CDR3 sequence is 19 residues long. Germline V gene sequence: CDR1 SGDLS, CDR2 YYNGEE. The V gene end was trimmed by 0 bases and the J gene end by 2 bases; junction bases not matched to a gene: 13.